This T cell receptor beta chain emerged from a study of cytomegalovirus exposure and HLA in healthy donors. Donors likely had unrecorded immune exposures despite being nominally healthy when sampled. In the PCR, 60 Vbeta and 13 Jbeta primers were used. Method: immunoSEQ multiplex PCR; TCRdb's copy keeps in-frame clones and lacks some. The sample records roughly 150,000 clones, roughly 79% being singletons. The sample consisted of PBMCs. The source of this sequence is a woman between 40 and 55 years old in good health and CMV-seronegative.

CDR3 bases: TGTGCCACCAGCAGAGATTGGGCGGGTAGCAATCAGCCCCAGCATTTT. Protein sequence: CATSRDWAGSNQPQHF. The genes are TRBV15 and TRBJ1-5; D uncertain. Germline assignment: CDR1 LNHNV and CDR2 YYDKDF (reference sequence). V was clipped by 0 bases and J by 0 bases, with 9 bases between them. The CDR3 contains 16 residues.